This T cell receptor beta chain was observed in a study of shared clonotypes between healthy human individuals. General observations from the study: In several donors, about 5% of naive CD4 clonotypes appeared in common. A reduction in generation probabilities was seen for non-shared clonotypes relative to those shared by all four donors.

The authors divided CD4+ cells into CD45RA+ naive and CD45RA-negative memory subsets. TCRdb keeps only in-frame clones here, not all; method: immunoSEQ multiplex PCR. The top ten hold around 0.47% of the sample, which has 1,100,000 or so clones, about 84% seen once. About this clone: Its antigen is unknown.

The germline CDR1 and CDR2 sequences are SGHRS and YFSETQ. Germline trimming cut 4 bases from V and 2 bases from J; bases unmatched to any gene: 6. This CDR3 region has 14 residues. The chain links TRBV5-1 to TRBJ2-7, with TRBD1 matching over 7 bases. The TCR was taken from a man between 18 and 29 years old in good health. Some clones in this sample may be carry-over from other donors' samples. Sequenced input: memory CD4+ T cells from PBMCs. Stated subset: CD45RA-negative fraction. The CDR3 region is CASSPRTGTYEQYF. CDR3 coding DNA: TGCGCCAGCAGCCCAAGGACAGGTACCTACGAGCAGTACTTC. The whole variable domain, remainder taken from reference TRBV5-1 and TRBJ2-7, is KAGVTQTPRYLIKTRGQQVTLSCSPISGHRSVSWYQQTPGQGLQFLFEYFSETQRNKGNFPGRFSGRQFSNSRSEMNVSTLELGDSALYLCASSPRTGTYEQYFGPGTRLTVT.